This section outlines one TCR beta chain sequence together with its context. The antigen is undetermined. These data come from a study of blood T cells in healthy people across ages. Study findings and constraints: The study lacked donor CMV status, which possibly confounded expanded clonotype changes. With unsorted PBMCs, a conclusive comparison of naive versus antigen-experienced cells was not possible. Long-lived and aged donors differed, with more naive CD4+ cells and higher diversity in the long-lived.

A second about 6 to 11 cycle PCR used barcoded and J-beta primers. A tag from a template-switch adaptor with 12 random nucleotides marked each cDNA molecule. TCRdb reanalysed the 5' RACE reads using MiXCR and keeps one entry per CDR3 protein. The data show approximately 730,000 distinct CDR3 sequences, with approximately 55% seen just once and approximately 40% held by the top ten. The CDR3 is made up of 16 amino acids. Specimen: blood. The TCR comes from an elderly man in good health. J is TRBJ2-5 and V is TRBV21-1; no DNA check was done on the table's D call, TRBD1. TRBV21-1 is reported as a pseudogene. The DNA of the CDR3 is TGTGCCAGCAGCAAAGGGGGGCGGGCAGGGCAAGAGACCCAGTACTTC. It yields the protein CASSKGGRAGQETQYF.